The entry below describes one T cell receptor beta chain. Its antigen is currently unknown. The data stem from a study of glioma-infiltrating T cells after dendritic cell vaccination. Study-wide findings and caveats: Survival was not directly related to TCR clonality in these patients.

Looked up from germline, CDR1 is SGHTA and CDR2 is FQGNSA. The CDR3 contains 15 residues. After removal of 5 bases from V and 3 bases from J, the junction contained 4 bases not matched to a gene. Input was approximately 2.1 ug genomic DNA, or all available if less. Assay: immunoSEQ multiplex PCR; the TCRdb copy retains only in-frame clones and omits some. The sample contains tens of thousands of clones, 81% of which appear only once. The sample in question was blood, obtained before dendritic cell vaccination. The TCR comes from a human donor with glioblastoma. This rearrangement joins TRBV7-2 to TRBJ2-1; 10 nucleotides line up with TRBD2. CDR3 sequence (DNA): TGTGCCAGCAGCGCGGGACTAGCGAACTACAATGAGCAGTTCTTC. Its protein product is CASSAGLANYNEQFF. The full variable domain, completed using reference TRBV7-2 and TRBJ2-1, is GAGVSQSPSNKVTEKGKDVELRCDPISGHTALYWYRQSLGQGLEFLIYFQGNSAPDKSGLPSDRFSAERTGGSVSTLTIQRTQQEDSAVYLCASSAGLANYNEQFFGPGTRLTVL.